This is a list of T cell receptor beta chains from one sample in a study of blood T cells in healthy people across ages. One entry per CDR3 protein, called by TCRdb with MiXCR from the 5' RACE reads. Of roughly 2 million distinct CDR3 sequences listed, around half were seen once; the top ten hold approximately 2%. The sample comprised blood. The receptor set was obtained from a woman aged 40 to 50 in good health. Each CDR3 is given with its conserved first and last residue. Fields, in order: V gene, clone size, J gene, D gene, CDR3 DNA, CDR3 protein. The D gene is left open where the match is weak. For some rows the clone size is stated as once, few or many, or as a class when expanded; others skip it.

v_call: TRBV28; clone_size: few; j_call: TRBJ2-7; d_call: -; cdr3_nt: TGTGCCAGCAGTTTATTTTTCTACGAGCAGTACTTC; cdr3_aa: CASSLFFYEQYF
v_call: TRBV25-1; clone_size: -; j_call: TRBJ1-6; d_call: TRBD1; cdr3_nt: TGTGCCAGCAGTCCCCTGACAGGGTCCAATTCACCCCTCCACTTT; cdr3_aa: CASSPLTGSNSPLHF
v_call: TRBV7-3; clone_size: -; j_call: TRBJ2-1; d_call: -; cdr3_nt: TGTGCCAGCAGCTCCCCCGGGACGCACTACAATGAGCAGTTCTTC; cdr3_aa: CASSSPGTHYNEQFF
v_call: TRBV5-1; clone_size: -; j_call: TRBJ2-1; d_call: -; cdr3_nt: TGCGCCAGCAGCTTGGAGGGTCGGCAGGTGGGGTTAAATGAGCAGTTCTTC; cdr3_aa: CASSLEGRQVGLNEQFF
v_call: TRBV11-1; clone_size: few; j_call: TRBJ2-6; d_call: TRBD1; cdr3_nt: TGTGCCAGCAGCTTAATGTTCCCTGGGACAGCCTGGGACTCTGGGGCCAACGTCCTGACTTTC; cdr3_aa: CASSLMFPGTAWDSGANVLTF
v_call: TRBV2; clone_size: -; j_call: TRBJ2-4; d_call: -; cdr3_nt: TGTGCCAGCAGTGAAGAATCAGGGTTTGGAGCCAAAGACATTCAGTACTTC; cdr3_aa: CASSEESGFGAKDIQYF
v_call: TRBV12-3/TRBV12-4; clone_size: few; j_call: TRBJ1-2; d_call: -; cdr3_nt: TGTGCCAGCAGTTTAGGAAGTCCGACTGGTCGCTACACCTTC; cdr3_aa: CASSLGSPTGRYTF
v_call: TRBV5-1; clone_size: few; j_call: TRBJ1-2; d_call: TRBD1; cdr3_nt: TGCGCCAGCAGCTCACCACAGGGGGAACGAGGCTACACTTTC; cdr3_aa: CASSSPQGERGYTF
v_call: TRBV9; clone_size: -; j_call: TRBJ1-2; d_call: TRBD1; cdr3_nt: TGTGCCAGCAGCGTACAAACTGGAGGACAGGGTTATGGCTACACCTTC; cdr3_aa: CASSVQTGGQGYGYTF
v_call: TRBV20-1; clone_size: -; j_call: TRBJ2-3; d_call: -; cdr3_nt: TGCAGTGCTAGAGATCAGTCCCGGGGCACAGATACGCAGTATTTT; cdr3_aa: CSARDQSRGTDTQYF
v_call: TRBV20-1; clone_size: -; j_call: TRBJ2-7; d_call: -; cdr3_nt: TGCAGTGCTAGGGCAACACTCTACGAGCAGTACTTC; cdr3_aa: CSARATLYEQYF
v_call: TRBV29-1; clone_size: -; j_call: TRBJ2-7; d_call: TRBD2; cdr3_nt: TGCAGCGTTGTGACTAGCGGGGGATACTACGAGCAGTACTTC; cdr3_aa: CSVVTSGGYYEQYF
v_call: TRBV28; clone_size: few; j_call: TRBJ1-4; d_call: -; cdr3_nt: TGTGCCAGCGGAGGGGGGGCAACTAATGAAAAACTGTTTTTT; cdr3_aa: CASGGGATNEKLFF
v_call: TRBV7-2; clone_size: -; j_call: TRBJ2-4; d_call: -; cdr3_nt: TGTGCCAGCAGCTTAGAGTCACAGGGCTTCTCGATTCAGTACTTC; cdr3_aa: CASSLESQGFSIQYF
v_call: TRBV4-2; clone_size: -; j_call: TRBJ2-5; d_call: TRBD1; cdr3_nt: TGTGCCAGCAGACCACAGGGGACGGAGACCCAGTACTTC; cdr3_aa: CASRPQGTETQYF
v_call: TRBV20-1; clone_size: -; j_call: TRBJ2-3; d_call: -; cdr3_nt: TGCAGTGCCCCCCGAAGCGGTGGCAGCACAGATACGCAGTATTTT; cdr3_aa: CSAPRSGGSTDTQYF
v_call: TRBV20-1; clone_size: few; j_call: TRBJ1-2; d_call: -; cdr3_nt: TGCAGTGCTTTAGACAGGCCTCCCCTTTATGGCTACACCTTC; cdr3_aa: CSALDRPPLYGYTF
v_call: TRBV2; clone_size: -; j_call: TRBJ2-3; d_call: -; cdr3_nt: TGTGCCAGCAGCTCTACGGGGCTAGCTCTCTCAGATACGCAGTATTTT; cdr3_aa: CASSSTGLALSDTQYF
v_call: TRBV28; clone_size: -; j_call: TRBJ2-7; d_call: TRBD1; cdr3_nt: TGTGCCAGCAGTTCCCGGACAGGAGCAGCCTCCTACGAGCAGTACTTC; cdr3_aa: CASSSRTGAASYEQYF
v_call: TRBV6-6; clone_size: few; j_call: TRBJ2-1; d_call: -; cdr3_nt: TGTGCCAGCAGTTACTCGATGGACCTGAACGGGGATGAGCAGTTCTTC; cdr3_aa: CASSYSMDLNGDEQFF
v_call: TRBV24-1; clone_size: -; j_call: TRBJ2-3; d_call: TRBD1; cdr3_nt: TGTGCCACCAGTGACCTCGTTCGGACAGGGGAGTCGGATACGCAGTATTTT; cdr3_aa: CATSDLVRTGESDTQYF
v_call: TRBV20-1; clone_size: -; j_call: TRBJ2-1; d_call: -; cdr3_nt: TGCAGTGCCGGGAGCGGAGGGGCCGTCGATGAGCAGTTCTTC; cdr3_aa: CSAGSGGAVDEQFF
v_call: TRBV15; clone_size: -; j_call: TRBJ2-1; d_call: TRBD1; cdr3_nt: TGTGCCACCAGCCGTTCGACAGGGCCGAGTATCAGTGAGCAGTTCTTC; cdr3_aa: CATSRSTGPSISEQFF
v_call: TRBV7-2; clone_size: -; j_call: TRBJ2-1; d_call: -; cdr3_nt: TGTGCCAGCAGCTTAGGGGCCGACCCGCGGCAGTTCTTC; cdr3_aa: CASSLGADPRQFF
v_call: TRBV6-6; clone_size: many; j_call: TRBJ2-7; d_call: TRBD1; cdr3_nt: TGTGCCAGCAGTTCGGGGGACAGGGGGCCATACGAGCAGTACTTC; cdr3_aa: CASSSGDRGPYEQYF
v_call: TRBV5-1; clone_size: -; j_call: TRBJ2-7; d_call: TRBD2; cdr3_nt: TGCGCCAGCAAGGGCGGGGGGGCCGTCGACGAGCAGTACTTC; cdr3_aa: CASKGGGAVDEQYF
v_call: TRBV7-9; clone_size: few; j_call: TRBJ1-6; d_call: -; cdr3_nt: TGTGCCAGCAGCCTGGGAACGGGACACTCAAATTCACCCCTCCACTTT; cdr3_aa: CASSLGTGHSNSPLHF
v_call: TRBV7-9; clone_size: -; j_call: TRBJ2-6; d_call: -; cdr3_nt: TGTGCCAGCAGCTTAGTTCAGGGGGCCAACGTCCTGACTTTC; cdr3_aa: CASSLVQGANVLTF
v_call: TRBV6-6; clone_size: -; j_call: TRBJ1-4; d_call: -; cdr3_nt: TGTGCCAGCACCCTGCTCGCAGCAACTAATGAAAAACTGTTTTTT; cdr3_aa: CASTLLAATNEKLFF
v_call: TRBV7-9; clone_size: few; j_call: TRBJ2-1; d_call: TRBD2; cdr3_nt: TGTGCCAGCAGCCTATTACGGGGGGGGTACAATGAGCAGTTCTTC; cdr3_aa: CASSLLRGGYNEQFF
v_call: TRBV20-1; clone_size: once; j_call: TRBJ1-1; d_call: -; cdr3_nt: TGCAGTGCTAGTAGCGGGGTTAACACTGAAGCTTTCTTT; cdr3_aa: CSASSGVNTEAFF
v_call: TRBV6-2/TRBV6-3; clone_size: few; j_call: TRBJ2-3; d_call: TRBD2; cdr3_nt: TGTGCCAGCAGTTACGAGCCTAGCGGGGGGGTCACAGATACGCAGTATTTT; cdr3_aa: CASSYEPSGGVTDTQYF
v_call: TRBV5-5; clone_size: -; j_call: TRBJ2-5; d_call: -; cdr3_nt: TGTGCCAGCAGCTTGGCCTTGGAGGAGCAGTACTTC; cdr3_aa: CASSLALEEQYF
v_call: TRBV3-1; clone_size: -; j_call: TRBJ2-5; d_call: -; cdr3_nt: TGTGCCAGCAGCCAATCCGGGGGACCCCAAGAGACCCAGTACTTC; cdr3_aa: CASSQSGGPQETQYF
v_call: TRBV28; clone_size: few; j_call: TRBJ2-5; d_call: -; cdr3_nt: TGTGCCAGCAGTTTTAGGGTCCCGGGGGTGACCCAGTACTTC; cdr3_aa: CASSFRVPGVTQYF
v_call: TRBV5-1; clone_size: -; j_call: TRBJ1-5; d_call: -; cdr3_nt: TGCGCCAGCAGCTTGCTTATGGGGCAGCCCCAGCATTTT; cdr3_aa: CASSLLMGQPQHF
v_call: TRBV9; clone_size: few; j_call: TRBJ2-1; d_call: -; cdr3_nt: TGTGCCAGCAGCGTAGCCGAGACACAAGTGACGCAGTTCTTC; cdr3_aa: CASSVAETQVTQFF
v_call: TRBV7-2; clone_size: few; j_call: TRBJ2-3; d_call: -; cdr3_nt: TGTGCCAGCAGCAAGACGACAGGGACTCTGAGCACAGATACGCAGTATTTT; cdr3_aa: CASSKTTGTLSTDTQYF
v_call: TRBV6-6; clone_size: few; j_call: TRBJ2-3; d_call: -; cdr3_nt: TGTGCCAGCAAAACCGGGGATCGGGGGATTACGCAGTATTTT; cdr3_aa: CASKTGDRGITQYF
v_call: TRBV4-3; clone_size: few; j_call: TRBJ2-7; d_call: -; cdr3_nt: TGCGCCAGCAGCCAAAACGGACCTGTTGGCCCCTACGAGCAGTACTTC; cdr3_aa: CASSQNGPVGPYEQYF
v_call: TRBV20-1; clone_size: -; j_call: TRBJ1-2; d_call: -; cdr3_nt: TGCAGTGCTCTTGGGACCTTGGACGTAAGTGGCTACACCTTC; cdr3_aa: CSALGTLDVSGYTF
v_call: TRBV25-1; clone_size: -; j_call: TRBJ1-2; d_call: -; cdr3_nt: TGTGCCAGCAGTGGCACCACATCAGGGCAAGGCTACACCTTC; cdr3_aa: CASSGTTSGQGYTF